This T cell receptor beta chain was sequenced during a study of control samples from healthy donors and cancer patients. Between the trimmed V and J ends, which lost 8 bases and 2 bases, there was a span of 15 bases. The CDR3 has 14 amino acids. The germline V gene encodes CDR1 SNHLY and CDR2 FYNNEI. TCRdb's copy holds only in-frame clones and misses some; the assay was immunoSEQ multiplex PCR. This table holds about 210,000 clones. Sequencing used blood. This TCR was sampled from a woman in her 30s in good health. V usage is TRBV2 and J usage is TRBJ2-5; D is unresolved. Here the CDR3 DNA reads TGTGCCAGCTCAAGAGAAAGGGCTCAAGAGACCCAGTACTTC. Protein product: CASSRERAQETQYF. The full variable domain, completed using reference TRBV2 and TRBJ2-5, is EPEVTQTPSHQVTQMGQEVILRCVPISNHLYFYWYRQILGQKVEFLVSFYNNEISEKSEIFDDQFSVERPDGSNFTLKIRSTKLEDSAMYFCASSRERAQETQYFGPGTRLLVL.